Sequencing of this T cell receptor beta chain was carried out in a study of T-cell reconstitution after alpha-beta-depleted transplantation in children. For TCRbeta, the library was prepared with unique molecular identifiers. TCRdb fed the PCR reads into MiXCR, producing one record per CDR3 protein. The data show around 500,000 distinct CDR3 sequences, with around 12% seen just once and around 5.8% held by the top ten. Germline V lookup: CDR1 SGHRS, CDR2 YFSETQ. The CDR3 runs to 17 residues. V shed 0 bases, J shed 3 bases, and the junction held 5 bases outside the gene matches. This clonotype originated in a human donor who donated a stem cell graft to a child with combined immunodeficiency. This specimen was PBMCs from the stem cell graft donor, taken from the stem cell graft. This rearrangement joins TRBV5-1 to TRBJ2-1; TRBD1 matches 11 bases. CDR3 sequence reads: CASSLGSGTGGYNEQFF. In nucleotides, the CDR3 is TGCGCCAGCAGCTTGGGATCCGGGACAGGGGGCTACAATGAGCAGTTCTTC.